Following are 12 T cell receptor beta chains from one sample sequenced in a study of cytomegalovirus exposure and HLA in healthy donors. 60 Vbeta and 13 Jbeta primers were used in PCR. Generated by immunoSEQ multiplex PCR, the TCRdb table keeps only in-frame clones and is missing some. The sample lists 35,000 to 55,000 clones, roughly 80% occurring once. The sample consisted of PBMCs. Receptors were obtained from a man younger than 40 in good health and CMV-seronegative.

This clone showed up just once. V usage is TRBV18 and J usage is TRBJ2-2; weak D call: TRBD2 (5 bases). V dropped 5 bases and J dropped 4 bases, with 14 bases sitting between them. CDR3 length: 15 residues. Germline V gives CDR1 KGHSH, CDR2 LQKENI. The chain's CDR3 is CASSIGIAGTGELFF. The CDR3 DNA follows: TGTGCCAGCTCAATCGGGATCGCGGGCACCGGGGAGCTGTTTTTT.

This chain links TRBV5-5 with TRBJ1-6, with 8 bases aligning to TRBD1. The CDR3 spans 15 residues. From germline, CDR1 is SGHKS and CDR2 YYEKEE (reference sequence). The J segment lost 7 bases and the V segment lost 3 bases, leaving 6 bases of the junction unmatched. CDR3 loop: CASSSRQGNNSPLHF. CDR3 in DNA: TGTGCCAGCAGCTCCCGACAGGGGAACAATTCACCCCTCCACTTT.

The chain is built from TRBV9 and TRBJ2-3; 9 bases agree with TRBD2. This CDR3 contains 16 residues. With 4 bases clipped from V and 6 bases from J, the junction kept 12 bases outside the gene matches. Per germline, CDR1 SGDLS and CDR2 YYNGEE. CDR3 sequence: CASSTRLAETGDTQYF. CDR3 nucleotides: TGTGCCAGCAGCACGAGACTAGCGGAAACCGGGGATACGCAGTATTTT. Combining the CDR3 with reference TRBV9 and TRBJ2-3 gives the whole variable domain DSGVTQTPKHLITATGQRVTLRCSPRSGDLSVYWYQQSLDQGLQFLIQYYNGEERAKGNILERFSAQQFPDLHSELNLSSLELGDSALYFCASSTRLAETGDTQYFGPGTRLTVL.

The J gene is TRBJ2-7, the V gene TRBV18; 9 nucleotides match TRBD1. Germline V CDR1 and CDR2: KGHSH, LQKENI. The CDR3 has 14 residues. The J segment lost 3 bases and the V segment lost 6 bases, leaving 6 bases of the junction unmatched. CDR3 coding DNA: TGTGCCAGCTCCCTGGACAGGGGCAACTACGAGCAGTACTTC. Its translation is CASSLDRGNYEQYF.

This clone occurred once. The chain is built from TRBV4-3 and TRBJ2-7, with 9 nucleotides matching TRBD1. The junction had 7 bases not matched to a gene; V was cut back by 0 bases and J by 1 base. Germline loops: CDR1 LGHNA, CDR2 YSLEER. This CDR3 comprises 17 residues. The CDR3 DNA sequence: TGCGCCAGCAGCCAAGATCGAAGGGGACAGGGTTCCTACGAGCAGTACTTC. This encodes CASSQDRRGQGSYEQYF.

To note about this clone: Germline and junction disagree at one end, which may indicate a read error. The chain has TRBV7-9 and TRBJ1-1, with D hard to call. The CDR3 loop spans 11 amino acids. Germline V gene sequence: CDR1 SEHNR, CDR2 FQNEAQ (reference sequence). As DNA, the CDR3 is TGTTCCAGCAGCTCTGAGGGCCAAGCTTTCTTT. Translation: CSSSSEGQAFF.

CDR3 nucleotides: TGCGCCAGCAGCTTGGTCCAGGGGGAGGATGACAATCAGCCCCAGCATTTT. Translation: CASSLVQGEDDNQPQHF. J is TRBJ1-5 and V is TRBV5-1; 7 nucleotides match TRBD1. After removal of 0 bases from V and 3 bases from J, the junction contained 9 bases not matched to a gene. This CDR3 is built from 17 residues. CDR1 and CDR2 from the germline V gene are SGHRS and YFSETQ.

This chain links TRBV7-9 with TRBJ2-1; 9 bases map to TRBD2. CDR3 size: 17 residues. J was trimmed by 5 bases and V by 3 bases; bases with no gene match: 11. The germline V gene encodes CDR1 SEHNR and CDR2 FQNEAQ (reference sequence). The CDR3 sequence is CASSLRLAGRRDNEQFF. DNA for the CDR3: TGTGCCAGCAGCTTGAGGCTAGCGGGACGAAGAGACAATGAGCAGTTCTTC.

In its sample, this clone was seen once. This chain links TRBV9 with TRBJ2-1; 16 bases are shared with TRBD2. This CDR3 region has 18 residues. Germline loops: CDR1 SGDLS, CDR2 YYNGEE. V trimming: 2 bases; J trimming: 1 base; junction bases outside the gene matches: 3. The CDR3 protein is CASSVGTSGRASYNEQFF. The DNA for the CDR3 is TGTGCCAGCAGCGTGGGGACTAGCGGGAGGGCTTCCTACAATGAGCAGTTCTTC.

The chain joins TRBV5-4 to TRBJ2-3; D unclear. The CDR3 has 14 amino acids. The V end lost 1 base, the J end lost 5 bases, and 11 bases lay between the germline ends. Germline assignment: CDR1 SGHNT and CDR2 YYREEE (reference sequence). Here the CDR3 reads CASSLRQLEDTQYF. CDR3 nucleotide sequence: TGTGCCAGCAGCTTGAGGCAGCTAGAAGATACGCAGTATTTT.

The chain joins TRBV7-2 to TRBJ1-4; D not certain. The CDR3 runs to 11 residues. V was clipped by 5 bases and J by 15 bases, with 13 bases between them. CDR1 is SGHTA and CDR2 is FQGNSA in the germline V gene. CDR3 bases: TGTGCCAGCAGCCTTCCAAGGGAGGTGTTTTTT. As protein: CASSLPREVFF.

J is TRBJ2-3 and V is TRBV7-9; possible D gene TRBD2, 7 bases. Germline CDR1 reads SEHNR; CDR2 reads FQNEAQ (reference sequence). This CDR3 has 15 residues. V shed 5 bases and J shed 2 bases, with 14 bases lying between them. The CDR3 nucleotides read TGTGCCAGCAGCACGGGGGGCGAGGACACAGATACGCAGTATTTT. Residues: CASSTGGEDTDTQYF.